Listed here are 9 T cell receptor beta chains from one sample, sequenced in a study of CD8+CD57+ T cells in acquired aplastic anemia. By flow cytometry, patients selected for sequencing had shown an expansion of CD8+CD57+ cells. The TCR beta profiling, which covered VDJ combination and CDR3 sequence, was carried out using genomic DNA as the template. TCRdb ran MiXCR on the reads and lists one entry per CDR3 protein. The table includes 160,000 or so distinct CDR3 sequences, around half detected once. Material for sequencing was sorted CD4+, CD8+, or CD8+CD57+ T cells (not recorded which) from PBMCs. These receptors came from a human donor with aplastic anemia.

There are many counts of this clonotype. The chain uses TRBV7-2 and TRBJ2-2; D may correspond to TRBD1 or TRBD2 (5 bases each). From germline, CDR1 is SGHTA and CDR2 FQGNSA. Trimming removed 3 bases from V and 8 bases from J, with 10 bases in between. The CDR3 contains 13 residues. CDR3 DNA: TGTGCCAGCAGCTTCGGGGCTCCGGGGGAGCTGTTTTTT. Its protein product is CASSFGAPGELFF.

The V and J genes are TRBV10-3 and TRBJ2-7, with 7 bases matching TRBD2. V shed 5 bases and J 2 bases; nucleotides not matched to a gene: 3. The CDR3 runs to 13 residues. Germline V lookup: CDR1 ENHRY, CDR2 SYGVKD. CDR3 DNA sequence: TGTGCCATCAGTCCCGGGACTACCTACGAGCAGTACGTC. This translates into CAISPGTTYEQYV.

This clonotype was recorded a few times. The rearrangement joins TRBV24-1 to TRBJ1-1, with no clear D. The ends were cut back, 4 bases at V and 7 bases at J, with 12 bases in the middle. Germline values: CDR1 KGHDR, CDR2 SFDVKD. The CDR3 loop spans 13 amino acids. As DNA, the CDR3 is TGTGCCACCAGTGAGTGGGAAAACGGTGAAGCTTTCTTT. It encodes CATSEWENGEAFF.

This chain uses TRBV24-1 with TRBJ2-7; D call uncertain. The germline gives CDR1 KGHDR, CDR2 SFDVKD. CDR3 size: 12 residues. The V gene lost 0 bases and the J gene lost 4 bases, with 3 bases spanning the gap. This chain's CDR3 is CATSDLGYEQYV. CDR3 nucleotide sequence: TGTGCCACCAGTGATTTGGGATACGAGCAGTACGTC.

This clonotype was seen many times. As DNA, the CDR3 is TGTGCCAGCAGCTTGAGATCTAACACTGAAGCTTTCTTT. Translation gives CASSLRSNTEAFF. The chain links TRBV5-6 to TRBJ1-1, with no clear D. The ends were cut back, 1 base at V and 2 bases at J, with 6 bases in the middle. Germline-derived CDR1 and CDR2 are SGHDT and YYEEEE. The CDR3 covers 13 residues. Complete variable domain (other parts from reference TRBV5-6 and TRBJ1-1): DAGVTQSPTHLIKTRGQQVTLRCSPKSGHDTVSWYQQALGQGPQFIFQYYEEEERQRGNFPDRFSGHQFPNYSSELNVNALLLGDSALYLCASSLRSNTEAFFGQGTRLTVV.

The chain couples TRBV19 to TRBJ1-1, with 9 bases that match TRBD1. The V gene's germline CDR1 is LNHDA and CDR2 SQIVND (reference sequence). V trimming: 3 bases; J trimming: 1 base; junction bases outside the gene matches: 3. The CDR3 consists of 15 residues. CDR3 bases: TGTGCCAGTAGTATGGGACAGGGAACGAACACTGAAGCTTTCTTT. Translation: CASSMGQGTNTEAFF.

This clonotype was detected only a few times. V usage is TRBV19 and J usage is TRBJ2-7; no definite D call. V dropped 0 bases and J dropped 3 bases, with 12 bases sitting between them. Germline CDR1 reads LNHDA; CDR2 reads SQIVND (reference sequence). This CDR3 comprises 15 residues. CDR3 loop: CASSIDLGSSYEQYF. DNA of the CDR3: TGTGCCAGTAGTATAGATCTCGGGTCAAGCTACGAGCAGTACTTC.

This clonotype came up many times. This chain links TRBV5-8 with TRBJ1-5; D gene ambiguous. The germline V gene encodes CDR1 SGHTS and CDR2 YDEGEE. This CDR3 comprises 12 residues. Trimming pared 2 bases from V and 4 bases from J, leaving 4 bases between. CDR3 bases: TGTGCCAGCAGCTTTAGGAATCAGCCCCAGCATTTT. It yields the protein CASSFRNQPQHF.

Many counts were recorded for this clonotype. The V call is TRBV5-1, the J call TRBJ2-7, with a possible D match to TRBD2 (5 bases). The CDR3 length is 16 residues. Trimming took off 0 bases at V and 5 bases at J, with 18 bases between the two ends. CDR1 is SGHRS, CDR2 YFSETQ, per germline. This CDR3 is CASSLVGSSGSDEQYF. CDR3 nucleotide sequence: TGCGCCAGCAGCTTGGTTGGTTCGTCGGGGAGCGACGAGCAGTACTTC.